This T cell receptor beta chain was retrieved from a study of T cell responses to AZD1222 COVID-19 vaccine. For the study at large: Second-dose recipients at about 4 or about 12 weeks were treated as one pooled group. Regarding the study as a whole: Most donors were white British, females outnumbered males, and clonal diversity was possibly underestimated. The peak T cell response came first, and repertoires were sampled only after it.

Germline V gives CDR1 LGHDT, CDR2 YNNKEL (reference sequence). The ends were cut back, 8 bases at V and 6 bases at J, with 10 bases in the middle. The CDR3 runs to 11 residues. The repertoire was sequenced with immunoSEQ multiplex PCR; TCRdb's copy has only in-frame clones and lacks some. Here the sample spans 150,000 or so clones, roughly 92% being singletons. Regarding this clone: Antigen unknown.

The rearrangement uses TRBV3-1 (or the pseudogene TRBV3-2) and TRBJ1-1; no clear D gene. The clonotype originates from an adult in good health. The source was peripheral blood, collected on day 0 of AZD1222 vaccination. The DNA for the CDR3 is TGTGCCAGCGTAGGGCCTTCTGAAGCTTTCTTT. It codes for CASVGPSEAFF.